A single sample gave rise to the 27 T cell receptor beta chains below, sequenced in a study of T cell repertoires in cytomegalovirus infection. Their target antigens are unknown. TCRdb ran MiXCR on the reads and lists one entry per CDR3 protein. The table shows some 500,000 distinct CDR3 sequences, with almost 40% occurring only once. The source material was cultured PBMCs, sampled from culture after CMV antigen stimulation. The receptor set was obtained from a human donor in good health (CMV status not recorded). Some clones in this sample may be carry-over from other donors' samples.

This chain connects TRBV7-8 to TRBJ1-3; possible D gene TRBD1, 6 bases. The CDR3 has 14 amino acids. Germline loops: CDR1 SGHVS, CDR2 FQNEAQ. Between the trimmed V and J ends, which lost 11 bases and 1 base, there was a span of 15 bases. As DNA, the CDR3 is TGTGCCGCGGGAACAGGGCGATCTGGAAACACCATATATTTT. This sequence encodes CAAGTGRSGNTIYF.

The chain combines TRBV7-9 with TRBJ1-1, with 8 nucleotides matching TRBD1. The germline CDR1 and CDR2 sequences are SEHNR and FQNEAQ (reference sequence). The CDR3 has 14 amino acids. V lost 4 bases, J lost 1 base, and 2 bases stayed unmatched. CDR3 residues: CASSSQGANTEAFF. CDR3 nucleotides: TGTGCCAGCAGCTCTCAGGGGGCGAACACTGAAGCTTTCTTT.

This clonotype was counted only a few times. The chain joins TRBV7-2 to TRBJ2-5; D not certain. V lost 4 bases and J 5 bases, leaving 11 bases between the germline ends. CDR3 length: 13 amino acids. Germline-derived CDR1 and CDR2 are SGHTA and FQGNSA. The CDR3 spells CASSSEMGETQYF. The CDR3 region has the DNA TGTGCCAGCAGCTCAGAGATGGGGGAGACCCAGTACTTC. Full variable domain (remainder filled in from reference TRBV7-2 and TRBJ2-5): GAGVSQSPSNKVTEKGKDVELRCDPISGHTALYWYRQSLGQGLEFLIYFQGNSAPDKSGLPSDRFSAERTGGSVSTLTIQRTQQEDSAVYLCASSSEMGETQYFGPGTRLLVL.

The sample holds a few counts of this clonotype. The chain has TRBV7-8 and TRBJ2-3; TRBD2 agrees at 14 bases. V dropped 1 base and J dropped 0; count of bases not matched to a gene: 3. The CDR3 is 18 residues long. Germline-derived CDR1 and CDR2 are SGHVS and FQNEAQ. CDR3 region: CASSLGTSGRRSTDTQYF. The CDR3 DNA is TGTGCCAGCAGCTTAGGGACTAGCGGGAGGCGGAGCACAGATACGCAGTATTTT.

In this sample, this clonotype turned up a few times. The chain joins TRBV25-1 to TRBJ2-5; TRBD1 might be the D (5 bases). CDR1 and CDR2 from the germline V gene are MGHDK and SYGVNS. Trimming shortened V by 5 bases and J by 1 base, and 8 bases separated the two germline ends. CDR3 length: 13 amino acids. Here the CDR3 DNA reads TGTGCCAGCAGTCGACAGTTCCAAGAGACCCAGTACTTC. Protein product: CASSRQFQETQYF. Complete variable domain (other parts from reference TRBV25-1 and TRBJ2-5): EADIYQTPRYLVIGTGKKITLECSQTMGHDKMYWYQQDPGMELHLIHYSYGVNSTEKGDLSSESTVSRIRTEHFPLTLESARPSHTSQYLCASSRQFQETQYFGPGTRLLVL.

This rearrangement joins TRBV20-1 to TRBJ1-2, with D unresolved. Germline loops: CDR1 DFQATT, CDR2 SNEGSKA (reference sequence). The CDR3 is made up of 13 amino acids. V lost 5 bases and J lost 4, with 14 bases in between. This CDR3 reads CSAGIDGFYGYTF. For the CDR3, the DNA is TGCAGTGCTGGAATCGACGGGTTCTATGGCTACACCTTC.

The chain combines TRBV6-1 with TRBJ2-7, with 11 bases that match TRBD2. Per germline, CDR1 MNHNS and CDR2 SASEGT. The trim removed 6 bases at V and 0 bases at J, leaving 10 bases unmatched. CDR3 length equals 17 residues. The chain's CDR3 is CASSPNPGLADSYEQYF. The DNA of the CDR3 is TGTGCCAGCAGCCCTAACCCGGGACTAGCGGACTCCTACGAGCAGTACTTC.

V gene TRBV7-6 combines with J gene TRBJ2-7; weak D call: TRBD1 (6 bases). The CDR3 loop spans 16 amino acids. Germline V lookup: CDR1 SGHVS, CDR2 FNYEAQ. V dropped 0 bases and J dropped 3 bases, with 15 bases sitting between them. Here the CDR3 reads CASSLAPVTGYYEQYF. The CDR3 nucleotides read TGTGCCAGCAGCTTAGCGCCCGTCACAGGGTACTACGAGCAGTACTTC.

This clonotype has ten or more counts. This chain joins TRBV11-2 and TRBJ1-1; D unresolved. The CDR3 covers 14 residues. Germline V gives CDR1 SGHAT, CDR2 FQNNGV. Trimming left V 1 base short and J 0 bases short, with 6 bases between. The CDR3 is CASSLGPVNTEAFF. The CDR3 DNA is TGTGCCAGCAGCTTAGGCCCAGTGAACACTGAAGCTTTCTTT.

The chain carries TRBV7-2 and TRBJ2-4, with 8 bases aligning to TRBD2. This CDR3 is built from 14 residues. V trimming: 3 bases; J trimming: 8 bases; junction bases outside the gene matches: 6. Looked up from germline, CDR1 is SGHTA and CDR2 is FQGNSA. DNA for the CDR3: TGTGCCAGCAGCTTGGGGCGGGGGGCCCACATTCAGTACTTC. It encodes CASSLGRGAHIQYF.

The rearrangement links TRBV27 to TRBJ2-1, with 11 bases that match TRBD2. Germline assignment: CDR1 MNHEY and CDR2 SMNVEV (reference sequence). The V and J ends lost 2 bases and 5 bases, in that order; junction bases with no gene match: 8. CDR3 length: 17 residues. The CDR3 spells CASSLASPGLADNEQFF. In DNA form, the CDR3 reads TGTGCCAGCAGTTTAGCCTCTCCGGGACTAGCGGACAATGAGCAGTTCTTC.

The chain links TRBV7-2 to TRBJ2-5; TRBD2 matches 8 bases. The CDR3 sequence is 16 residues long. The V segment lost 7 bases and the J segment 4 bases; nucleotides outside the gene matches: 14. In germline, CDR1 is SGHTA, CDR2 FQGNSA. The CDR3 DNA reads TGTGCCAGCAACCCAGGCGACGGGGGGGGCGGAGAGACCCAGTACTTC. This sequence encodes CASNPGDGGGGETQYF.

The table lists this clonotype with a few counts. The chain recombines TRBV15 with TRBJ2-7; D gene unclear. V shed 1 base and J shed 6 bases, with 16 bases lying between them. Germline CDR1 LNHNV, CDR2 YYDKDF (reference sequence). The CDR3 totals 15 residues. This CDR3 is CATSRGFDPPGEQYF. The CDR3 coding sequence is TGTGCCACCAGCAGAGGGTTCGACCCCCCGGGCGAGCAGTACTTC.

The count of this clonotype is one. V gene TRBV7-9 combines with J gene TRBJ2-7, with 9 bases matching TRBD1. Trimming removed 5 bases from V and 3 bases from J; junction bases left unmatched: 5. The length of the CDR3 is 14 residues. The germline CDR1 and CDR2 sequences are SEHNR and FQNEAQ (reference sequence). In DNA form, the CDR3 reads TGTGCCAGCAGCCAAGGGGACAGGGTCTACGAGCAGTACTTC. Translating it yields CASSQGDRVYEQYF.

The chain links TRBV20-1 to TRBJ1-5; D is uncertain. V gave up 5 bases and J gave up 0 bases, with 29 bases separating them. The CDR3 sequence is 20 residues long. The germline gives CDR1 DFQATT, CDR2 SNEGSKA (reference sequence). The CDR3 coding sequence is TGCAGTGCTTCAACAATACCGGGCCGACGCGCCACTTATAGCAATCAGCCCCAGCATTTT. It yields the protein CSASTIPGRRATYSNQPQHF.

This clonotype was detected only a few times. The V and J genes are TRBV2 and TRBJ2-3; unclear D gene. The CDR3 consists of 13 residues. The germline V gene encodes CDR1 SNHLY and CDR2 FYNNEI. With 7 bases removed from V and 4 bases from J, the gap between germline ends came to 12 bases. CDR3 in DNA: TGTGCCAGCAAGAAAATAGCACCAGATACGCAGTATTTT. This translates into CASKKIAPDTQYF.

This clonotype showed up just a few times. The CDR3 nucleotides read TGTGCCAGCAGTGGACAAACTTACGGCTCCTACGAGCAGTACTTC. Protein product: CASSGQTYGSYEQYF. This chain links TRBV6-1 with TRBJ2-7; D unresolved. This CDR3 has 15 residues. Germline V gene sequence: CDR1 MNHNS, CDR2 SASEGT. Deletions cut 4 bases from V and 0 bases from J, with 13 bases between.

This clonotype was recorded many times. This sequence joins TRBV6-1 and TRBJ1-3; D gene ambiguous. V lost 4 bases and J lost 0, with 13 bases in between. In germline, CDR1 is MNHNS, CDR2 SASEGT. The CDR3 is 16 residues long. DNA for the CDR3: TGTGCCAGCAGTGGAAGACACCATTACTCTGGAAACACCATATATTTT. Residues: CASSGRHHYSGNTIYF.

The CDR3, as DNA: TGTGCCAGCAGTCGAAGGACCCTAGCGGGAGGGTACAATGAGCAGTTCTTC. This gives the protein CASSRRTLAGGYNEQFF. J is TRBJ2-1 and V is TRBV6-5; 12 nucleotides line up with TRBD2. CDR1 and CDR2 from the germline V gene are MNHEY and SVGAGI. The V segment lost 5 bases and the J segment 4 bases; nucleotides outside the gene matches: 9. The CDR3 is 17 residues long.

This clonotype was counted ten times or more. This sequence joins TRBV4-1 and TRBJ2-7; 7 bases fit TRBD1. Per germline, CDR1 MGHRA and CDR2 YSYEKL. CDR3 length: 14 residues. The J segment lost 2 bases and the V segment lost 3 bases, leaving 4 bases of the junction unmatched. In DNA form, the CDR3 reads TGCGCCAGCAGCCAGCGACAGGGTACCTACGAGCAGTACTTC. Residues: CASSQRQGTYEQYF.

The chain joins TRBV11-2 to TRBJ2-5; TRBD1 matches 7 bases. The CDR3 runs 14 residues. The V gene's germline CDR1 is SGHAT and CDR2 FQNNGV. V dropped 1 base and J dropped 4; count of bases not matched to a gene: 3. CDR3 DNA: TGTGCCAGCAGCTTAGGGGACAGACGAGAGACCCAGTACTTC. Encoded protein: CASSLGDRRETQYF.

This clonotype was observed a few times. This rearrangement joins TRBV7-2 to TRBJ2-1, with unresolved D. Per germline, CDR1 SGHTA and CDR2 FQGNSA. The CDR3 is 14 amino acids. V dropped 5 bases and J dropped 2 bases, with 10 bases sitting between them. CDR3 nucleotide sequence: TGTGCCAGCAGCCCTCCTATCGCCTACAATGAGCAGTTCTTC. Translated, it gives CASSPPIAYNEQFF. The whole variable domain, filled in from reference TRBV7-2 and TRBJ2-1, reads GAGVSQSPSNKVTEKGKDVELRCDPISGHTALYWYRQSLGQGLEFLIYFQGNSAPDKSGLPSDRFSAERTGGSVSTLTIQRTQQEDSAVYLCASSPPIAYNEQFFGPGTRLTVL.

This clonotype was seen a handful of times. V gene TRBV4-3 combines with J gene TRBJ2-4; perhaps TRBD2 as D (5 bases). CDR1 and CDR2 from the germline V gene are LGHNA and YSLEER. This CDR3 spans 15 amino acids. V was trimmed by 0 bases and J by 6 bases, leaving 12 bases between them. The CDR3 sequence: CASSQEFSDLNIQYF. The CDR3 region has the DNA TGCGCCAGCAGCCAAGAATTTAGCGACTTAAACATTCAGTACTTC.

The chain recombines TRBV27 with TRBJ1-1; D ambiguous. CDR3 length: 13 amino acids. With 6 bases removed from V and 4 bases from J, the gap between germline ends came to 12 bases. Germline V gene lookup returns CDR1 MNHEY and CDR2 SMNVEV (reference sequence). CDR3 DNA sequence: TGTGCCAGCAGCGCACAAGTAACCACTGAAGCTTTCTTT. Translated: CASSAQVTTEAFF.

The CDR3 DNA reads as TGTGCCAGCAGCCAGGGCACCCCCATCATGCTCGGGGAGCTGTTTTTT. Translated: CASSQGTPIMLGELFF. This sequence joins TRBV5-5 and TRBJ2-2, with D possibly TRBD1 on 5 matching bases. Trimming removed 4 bases from V and 7 bases from J, with 20 bases in between. CDR3 length: 16 amino acids. The germline gives CDR1 SGHKS, CDR2 YYEKEE (reference sequence). The whole variable domain, remainder taken from reference TRBV5-5 and TRBJ2-2, is DAGVTQSPTHLIKTRGQQVTLRCSPISGHKSVSWYQQVLGQGPQFIFQYYEKEERGRGNFPDRFSARQFPNYSSELNVNALLLGDSALYLCASSQGTPIMLGELFFGEGSRLTVL.

The J gene is TRBJ2-7, the V gene TRBV27; no reliable D call. CDR1 is MNHEY and CDR2 is SMNVEV in the germline V gene (reference sequence). The CDR3 sequence is 13 residues long. V lost 6 bases and J 3 bases, leaving 12 bases between the germline ends. This CDR3 is CASRRASFYEQYF. CDR3 DNA sequence: TGTGCCAGCAGACGGGCGTCTTTCTACGAGCAGTACTTC.

The chain uses TRBV7-2 and TRBJ2-3, with D possibly matching TRBD1 (5 bases). This CDR3 region has 12 residues. Between the trimmed V and J ends, which lost 5 bases and 7 bases, there was a span of 10 bases. Germline CDR1 is SGHTA and CDR2 is FQGNSA. In DNA, the CDR3 is TGTGCCAGCAGCCCCACAGGTCATACGCAGTATTTT. Amino acids: CASSPTGHTQYF.